The 7 T cell receptor beta chains in this list originate from one sample, sequenced in a study of blood T cell repertoires in COVID-19. The repertoire was sequenced with immunoSEQ multiplex PCR; TCRdb's copy has only in-frame clones and lacks some. Of approximately 76,000 clones listed, roughly nine tenths are singletons. The sample consisted of peripheral blood. These receptors originate from a woman aged 60-75 years with acute or convalescent COVID-19.

The chain couples TRBV28 to TRBJ2-1, with D tentatively TRBD2 (6 bases). V was pared by 8 bases and J by 0 bases, with 14 bases between. The V gene's germline CDR1 is MDHEN and CDR2 SYDVKM. This CDR3 contains 15 residues. The chain's CDR3 is CASGGSGSSYNEQFF. CDR3 coding DNA: TGTGCCAGCGGGGGTAGCGGAAGCTCCTACAATGAGCAGTTCTTC.

This chain links TRBV28 with TRBJ2-1, with D maybe TRBD1 (6 bases). CDR1 MDHEN and CDR2 SYDVKM come from the germline V gene. The CDR3 spans 15 residues. Trimming pared 1 base from V and 7 bases from J, leaving 14 bases between. DNA for the CDR3: TGTGCCAGCAGTTTATTTGGGGGCGTTACAAATGAGCAGTTCTTC. This gives the protein CASSLFGGVTNEQFF.

J is TRBJ1-1 and V is TRBV6-4; 7 bases fit TRBD1. Germline CDR1 MRHNA, CDR2 SNTAGT. The CDR3 has 13 amino acids. J lost 3 bases, V lost 4 bases, and 2 bases had no gene match. CDR3: CASSATGDTEAFF. Here the CDR3 DNA reads TGTGCCAGCAGTGCTACAGGGGACACTGAAGCTTTCTTT.

This chain links TRBV28 with TRBJ2-5; TRBD2 agrees at 12 bases. There are 17 residues in the CDR3. J was trimmed by 1 base and V by 5 bases; bases with no gene match: 8. Germline-derived CDR1 and CDR2 are MDHEN and SYDVKM. The CDR3 region has the DNA TGTGCCAGCAGTCCCGGGCTAGCGGGAGGGCGCCAAGAGACCCAGTACTTC. Its translation is CASSPGLAGGRQETQYF. The full variable domain, rest sourced from reference TRBV28 and TRBJ2-5, is DVKVTQSSRYLVKRTGEKVFLECVQDMDHENMFWYRQDPGLGLRLIYFSYDVKMKEKGDIPEGYSVSREKKERFSLILESASTNQTSMYLCASSPGLAGGRQETQYFGPGTRLLVL.

The genes are TRBV2 and TRBJ2-5, with TRBD2 matching 8 bases. Germline CDR1 reads SNHLY; CDR2 reads FYNNEI. The J segment lost 5 bases and the V segment lost 7 bases, leaving 9 bases of the junction unmatched. The CDR3 extends over 14 amino acids. In DNA form, the CDR3 reads TGTGCCAGCAAAGGCGGGAGGAGTGAGGAGACCCAGTACTTC. It translates to CASKGGRSEETQYF.

The rearrangement links TRBV30 to TRBJ1-3; no clear D. The CDR3 is 15 amino acids. CDR1 GTSNPN and CDR2 SVGIG come from the germline V gene (reference sequence). The ends were cut back, 1 base at V and 4 bases at J, with 14 bases in the middle. CDR3 region: CAWSGFGLRGNTIYF. The DNA for the CDR3 is TGTGCCTGGAGTGGTTTTGGCTTGAGGGGAAACACCATATATTTT.

This clone was counted a single time. V usage is TRBV28 and J usage is TRBJ1-2; 8 bases map to TRBD1. In germline, CDR1 is MDHEN, CDR2 SYDVKM. This CDR3 comprises 15 residues. The J segment lost 0 bases and the V segment lost 5 bases, leaving 5 bases of the junction unmatched. The CDR3 here is CASSMTGVANYGYTF. The CDR3, as DNA: TGTGCCAGCAGTATGACAGGGGTAGCTAACTATGGCTACACCTTC.